This T cell receptor beta chain was documented in a study of blood T cell repertoires in COVID-19. Study in general: The study drew acute and convalescent COVID-19 samples from the United States, Italy and Spain. PBMCs, B-cell-depleted T cells, or T cells provided the cDNA or gDNA that made up the material.

Methods used by the authors: Estimation of nucleated cell counts relied on the amplification of reference gene primers. Data came from immunoSEQ multiplex PCR; TCRdb stores just in-frame clones and leaves some out. That table is the source of V, J and clone size, and D and trimming were worked out from the DNA. Here the sample spans more than 200,000 clones, about 88% being singletons. Trimming cost V 3 bases and J 4 bases, with 13 bases left between them. The V gene's germline CDR1 is MNHEY and CDR2 SVGEGT. This CDR3 region has 15 residues. The sample comprised peripheral blood. This sequence originates from a woman between 35 and 50 years old who had recovered from COVID-19. V and J are TRBV6-2 or TRBV6-3 and TRBJ1-5, with D possibly being TRBD1 (5 bases). The CDR3 DNA is TGTGCCAGCAGTTATGCGGGGGGTGATAATCAGCCCCAGCATTTT. It translates to CASSYAGGDNQPQHF.